The 2 T cell receptor beta chains below come from one sample, sequenced in a study of T cells in women clearing cervical HPV infection. Assay used: immunoSEQ multiplex PCR; TCRdb lists only in-frame clones, some missing. Across about 22,000 clones, the top ten clones capture over 4.5% of the sample. The sequenced sample consisted of blood buffy coat. The receptor source for this set is a woman aged 18 to 75 with a cervical HPV16 infection that either progressed to CIN3+ or cleared (not recorded which).

As to this clone: The DNA ends 3 residues before the CDR3 does, and the rest of the CDR3 is filled in from the germline J gene. The chain is built from TRBV5-1 and TRBJ2-5; TRBD1 agrees at 7 bases. Germline lookup yields CDR1 SGHRS and CDR2 YFSETQ. CDR3 length equals 14 residues. V was pared by 3 bases and J by 1 base, with 3 bases of the junction left unmatched. The CDR3: CASSWGQIQETQYF. The CDR3 bases that were read are TGCGCCAGCAGCTGGGGACAGATCCAAGAGACC.

On this clone: The read ends 3 residues before the CDR3 terminus; that terminus is restored from the germline J gene. V and J are TRBV30 and TRBJ2-2; TRBD2 aligns across 13 bases. J gave up 7 bases and V 3 bases, and 8 bases lay outside the gene matches. The CDR3 contains 16 residues. Germline CDR1 and CDR2: GTSNPN and SVGIG (reference sequence). This CDR3 reads CAWSQGTSGNGGELFF. The part of the CDR3 DNA that was read is TGTGCCTGGAGCCAAGGGACTAGCGGGAACGGCGGGGAG.